These 3 T cell receptor beta chains were all obtained from the same sample, sequenced in a study of human T cells and chemical hapten exposure (dated by TCRdb to 2020 to 2023). Libraries were prepared through RACE. The instrument given in TCRdb is NextSeq 500. The public reads were reanalyzed by TCRdb: fastp trimming at Q25, MiXCR alignment, in-frame beta chains only. Rows matching on CDR3 protein sequence are summarized as one entry with the most common DNA and genes. Counted in this sample were around 100,000 distinct CDR3 sequences; roughly 11% of them appeared once. In total, the top ten clones hold under 4.5% of the sample. Per the publication, the time point label means: patch test 1, 2 weeks after DPC sensitization. According to the study, the label for this sample's treatment or condition signals: therapeutic diphenylcyclopropenone sensitization with weekly scalp DPC. This specimen was whole blood, taken in connection with sensitization to the hapten diphenylcyclopropenone (DPC). These receptors were obtained from a woman between 35 and 50 years old with alopecia areata. Some clones in this sample may be carry-over from other donors' samples.

The chain has TRBV11-2 and TRBJ2-7; D not resolved. The germline V gene has CDR1 SGHAT and CDR2 FQNNGV. The length of the CDR3 is 16 residues. Trimming removed 2 bases from V and 0 bases from J, with 14 bases in between. In DNA form, the CDR3 reads TGTGCCAGCAGCTTAAACTCAGACTCATACTCCTACGAGCAGTACTTC. Translated, it gives CASSLNSDSYSYEQYF.

The chain recombines TRBV29-1 with TRBJ1-2; no definite D call. The CDR3 totals 13 residues. Trimming removed 4 bases from V and 3 bases from J, with 12 bases in between. Per germline, CDR1 SQVTM and CDR2 ANQGSEA. CDR3 region: CSVGGGNDYGYTF. The CDR3 DNA is TGCAGCGTTGGAGGAGGGAACGACTATGGCTACACCTTC.

The chain links TRBV10-3 to TRBJ2-7; possible D gene TRBD2, 6 bases. V was pared by 4 bases and J by 3 bases, with 13 bases between. CDR1 is ENHRY, CDR2 SYGVKD, per germline. This CDR3 has 14 residues. This CDR3 reads CAISGASADYEQYF. The CDR3 DNA follows: TGTGCCATCAGTGGGGCTAGCGCAGACTACGAGCAGTACTTC.